This T cell receptor beta chain comes out of a study of graft-versus-host responses after intestinal transplantation. Overall study context: Multivisceral, liver-intestinal, or isolated intestinal grafts went to recipients. Recipients across the board were started on anti-thymocyte globulin induction, then kept on tacrolimus and steroids for roughly 3 years.

Trimming removed 3 bases at V and 6 bases at J, with 12 bases between. The CDR3 spans 14 residues. The germline V gene encodes CDR1 SEHNR and CDR2 FQNEAQ (reference sequence). Comments on this clone: Its antigen is unknown.

General study findings and limits: Present in recipient marrow, GvH clones included some that appeared first in ileum or blood. The study associated peak circulating GvH clone levels with early post-transplant HvG declines.

Sequenced by immunoSEQ multiplex PCR; TCRdb stores in-frame clones only, minus some. The sample consists of under 7,500 clones, approximately 71% of them appearing once. Intraepithelial plus lamina propria lymphocytes were released by processing graft tissue. Sequencing was performed on ileum tissue, taken more than 50 days after transplant. The chain couples TRBV7-9 to TRBJ2-1; D is unresolved. The TCR sequence derives from a human patient who received an intestinal transplant, so some T cells may come from the graft donor. CDR3 sequence: CASSLSEMTNEQFF. The CDR3, as DNA: TGTGCCAGCAGCTTGTCGGAGATGACCAATGAGCAGTTCTTC.